This TCR beta chain was found in a study of blood T cell repertoires in COVID-19. Study as a whole: COVID-19 samples from acute and convalescent phases originated in the United States, Italy and Spain. PBMCs, B-cell-depleted T cells, or T cells provided the cDNA or gDNA that made up the material.

Per the original methods: Reference gene primers were amplified, and this amplification served to estimate nucleated cell counts. The protocol was immunoSEQ multiplex PCR, while the TCRdb copy is restricted to in-frame clones and leaves out a portion. V and J calls plus clone size are reproduced from that table; the DNA served to infer D and trimming. This table has around 380,000 clones, about 80% appearing once. The TCR was taken from a human donor with acute or convalescent COVID-19. The donor label of this sample is uncertain. Source material: peripheral blood.

The chain's CDR3 is CATSGFGGKGCEQYF. The CDR3, as DNA: TGTGCCACCAGCGGATTTGGTGGGAAGGGGTGCGAGCAGTACTTC. V and J are TRBV24-1 and TRBJ2-7, with D perhaps TRBD1 (5 bases). The CDR3 covers 15 residues. V was trimmed by 7 bases and J by 6 bases, leaving 21 bases between them. Germline V gene data show CDR1 as KGHDR and CDR2 as SFDVKD.